This T cell receptor (beta chain) was captured in a study of T cells after posttransplantation cyclophosphamide. As to this clone: Its antigen is undetermined.

Using immunoSEQ multiplex PCR, the repertoire was profiled, and TCRdb retains in-frame clones only, with some absent. The data hold fewer than 55,000 clones, with 90% to 95% observed a single time. Study-level findings and limits: Later blood repertoires were often dominated by clones from the donor CD8+ memory compartment. TRB overlap between skin or GI tissue T cells and blood was limited.

The CDR3 is 19 residues long. V was pared by 0 bases and J by 0 bases, with 18 bases between. On the day of bone marrow donation, the related graft donor provided peripheral blood. This chain links TRBV5-3 with TRBJ1-4, with a weak D call TRBD1 (5 bases). TRBV5-3 is flagged as an ORF with uncertain function. The sequence derives from a woman younger than 45 in good health and a related stem cell transplant donor. Sequencing was carried out using PBMCs. The CDR3 nucleotides read TGTGCCAGAAGCTTGGGCCAGGGCCCTCTATATGCAACTAATGAAAAACTGTTTTTT. Its protein product is CARSLGQGPLYATNEKLFF.